This T cell receptor beta chain was captured by sequencing in a study of vaccination and CD4 T cells after COVID-19. Study details: The authors used overlapping spike peptides from SARS-CoV-2, HCoV-NL63, HCoV-OC43 and HCoV-229E to stimulate cells.

This clonotype was counted only a few times. The target antigen is unknown. Germline V gives CDR1 MNHEY, CDR2 SVGAGI. With 0 bases clipped from V and 4 bases from J, the junction kept 8 bases outside the gene matches. This CDR3 has 16 amino acids. The treatment: roughly 10-day PBMC culture with coronavirus spike peptide pools or control peptides (ViraFEST assay). The Oncomine TCR Beta short-read assay sequenced DNA from cultured CD4+ T cells. Via MiXCR, TCRdb re-called the PCR reads, giving one row per CDR3 protein. The data contain approximately 15,000 distinct CDR3 sequences, about 61% of them seen just once; the ten biggest clones take up approximately 8%.

The sample comprised CD4+ T cells from blood, cultured in vitro. The source is a human donor who had recovered from COVID-19. The chain joins TRBV6-5 to TRBJ1-2; 7 nucleotides line up with TRBD1. This CDR3 reads CASSYSIWDRAYGYTF. The CDR3 coding sequence is TGTGCCAGCAGTTACTCGATATGGGACAGAGCCTATGGCTACACCTTC.